The clone carrying this T cell receptor (beta chain) has only a few counts. Researchers amplified the TCR beta CDR3 regions from RNA transcripts. HTBI primers drove first-round RT-PCR of the TCR CDR3. One entry per CDR3 protein results from TCRdb running MiXCR on the multiplex PCR reads. The repertoire holds fewer than 650,000 distinct CDR3 sequences, roughly 15% seen once, with about 14% in the top ten. The data derive from a study of T cells in Graves' hyperthyroidism and ophthalmopathy. Looked up from germline, CDR1 is SEHNR and CDR2 is FQNEAQ (reference sequence). The CDR3 totals 14 residues. V lost 5 bases, J lost 5 bases, and 3 bases stayed unmatched.

The sequence was collected from a woman aged 35 to 49 with Graves' hyperthyroidism. Sequencing input: blood. The chain has TRBV7-9 and TRBJ2-5, with 12 bases identical to TRBD2. CDR3 coding DNA: TGTGCCAGCAGCCCGACTAGCGGGAGTGAGACCCAGTACTTC. Translated, it gives CASSPTSGSETQYF.